This T cell receptor (beta chain) was profiled in a study of blood T cell repertoires in COVID-19. Study as a whole: There were acute and convalescent COVID-19 samples, and they came from the United States, Italy and Spain. PBMCs, B-cell-depleted T cells, or T cells provided the cDNA or gDNA that made up the material.

This clone was seen a single time. CDR1 LGHNA and CDR2 YSLEER come from the germline V gene. This CDR3 comprises 17 residues. Trimming stripped 0 bases from V and 2 bases from J, with 17 bases between. Per the original methods: Using reference gene primer amplification, nucleated cell counts were estimated. The assay was immunoSEQ multiplex PCR, and TCRdb's table has in-frame clones only and misses some. V, J and clone size are those of that table, while D and trimming were read from the DNA. The data contain a few hundred thousand clones, 82% of them seen just once; the ten biggest clones take up about 3.2%.

The rearrangement uses TRBV4-3 and TRBJ2-7; D possibly corresponds to TRBD2 (6 bases). This clonotype was sampled from a woman between 18 and 30 years old with acute or convalescent COVID-19. The sequencing sample was made of peripheral blood. CDR3 loop: CASSQDRGWGGAYEQYF. CDR3 DNA sequence: TGCGCCAGCAGCCAAGATCGGGGTTGGGGCGGGGCCTACGAGCAGTACTTC.